This TCR beta chain was sequenced in a study of blood T cell repertoires in COVID-19. Method: immunoSEQ multiplex PCR; TCRdb's copy keeps in-frame clones and lacks some. The sample records 75,000 to 85,000 clones, about 85% being singletons. Germline V gene lookup returns CDR1 SGHRS and CDR2 YFSETQ. V trimming: 4 bases; J trimming: 0 bases; junction bases outside the gene matches: 7. CDR3 size: 17 residues. Sequences were obtained from peripheral blood. The J gene is TRBJ2-3, the V gene TRBV5-1, with 11 bases matching TRBD2. The receptor's source is a man aged 60-69 years with COVID-19, enrolled during active disease. The CDR3 nucleotides read TGCGCCAGCAGCCTTAAGACTAGCGGGACTAGCACAGATACGCAGTATTTT. This codes for CASSLKTSGTSTDTQYF.